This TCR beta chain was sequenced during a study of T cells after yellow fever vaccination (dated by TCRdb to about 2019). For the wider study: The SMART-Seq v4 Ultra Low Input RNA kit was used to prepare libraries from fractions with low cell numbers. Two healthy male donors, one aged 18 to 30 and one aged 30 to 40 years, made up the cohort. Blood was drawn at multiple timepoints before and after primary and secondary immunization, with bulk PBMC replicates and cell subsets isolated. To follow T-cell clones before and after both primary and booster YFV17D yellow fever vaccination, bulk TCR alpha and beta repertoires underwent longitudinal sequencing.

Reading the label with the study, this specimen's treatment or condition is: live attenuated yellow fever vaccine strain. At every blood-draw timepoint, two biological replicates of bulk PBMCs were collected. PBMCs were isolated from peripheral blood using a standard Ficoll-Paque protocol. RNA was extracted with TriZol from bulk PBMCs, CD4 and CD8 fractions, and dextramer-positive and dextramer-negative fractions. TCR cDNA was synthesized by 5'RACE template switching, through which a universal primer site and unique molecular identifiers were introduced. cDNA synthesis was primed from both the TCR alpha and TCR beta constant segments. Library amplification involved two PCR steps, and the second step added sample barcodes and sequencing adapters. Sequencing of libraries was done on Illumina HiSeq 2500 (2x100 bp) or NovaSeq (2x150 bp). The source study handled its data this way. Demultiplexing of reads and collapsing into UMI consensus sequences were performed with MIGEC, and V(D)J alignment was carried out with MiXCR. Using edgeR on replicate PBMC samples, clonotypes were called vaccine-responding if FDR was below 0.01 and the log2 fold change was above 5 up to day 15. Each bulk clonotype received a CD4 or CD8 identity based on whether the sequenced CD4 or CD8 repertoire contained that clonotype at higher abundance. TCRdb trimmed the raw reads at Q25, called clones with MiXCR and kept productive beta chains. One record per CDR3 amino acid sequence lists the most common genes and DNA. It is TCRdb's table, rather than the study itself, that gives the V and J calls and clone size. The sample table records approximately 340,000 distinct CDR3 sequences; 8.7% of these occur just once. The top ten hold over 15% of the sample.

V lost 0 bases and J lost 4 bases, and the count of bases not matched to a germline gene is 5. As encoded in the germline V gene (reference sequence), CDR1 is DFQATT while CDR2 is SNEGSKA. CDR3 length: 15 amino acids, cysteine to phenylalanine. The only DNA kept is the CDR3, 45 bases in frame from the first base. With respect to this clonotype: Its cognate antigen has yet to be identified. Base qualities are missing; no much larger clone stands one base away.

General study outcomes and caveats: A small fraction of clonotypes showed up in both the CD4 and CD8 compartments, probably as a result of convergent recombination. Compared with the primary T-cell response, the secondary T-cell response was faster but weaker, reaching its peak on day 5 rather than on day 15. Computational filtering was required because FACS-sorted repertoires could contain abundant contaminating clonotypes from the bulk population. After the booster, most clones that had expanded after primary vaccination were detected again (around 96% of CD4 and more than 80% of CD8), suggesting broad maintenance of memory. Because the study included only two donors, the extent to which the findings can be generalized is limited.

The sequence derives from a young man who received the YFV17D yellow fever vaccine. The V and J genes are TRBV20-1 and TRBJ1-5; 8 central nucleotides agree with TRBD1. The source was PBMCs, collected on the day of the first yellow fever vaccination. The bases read TGCAGTGCTAGAGATTTTAGGACAGGGAATCAGCCCCAGCATTTT. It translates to CSARDFRTGNQPQHF.